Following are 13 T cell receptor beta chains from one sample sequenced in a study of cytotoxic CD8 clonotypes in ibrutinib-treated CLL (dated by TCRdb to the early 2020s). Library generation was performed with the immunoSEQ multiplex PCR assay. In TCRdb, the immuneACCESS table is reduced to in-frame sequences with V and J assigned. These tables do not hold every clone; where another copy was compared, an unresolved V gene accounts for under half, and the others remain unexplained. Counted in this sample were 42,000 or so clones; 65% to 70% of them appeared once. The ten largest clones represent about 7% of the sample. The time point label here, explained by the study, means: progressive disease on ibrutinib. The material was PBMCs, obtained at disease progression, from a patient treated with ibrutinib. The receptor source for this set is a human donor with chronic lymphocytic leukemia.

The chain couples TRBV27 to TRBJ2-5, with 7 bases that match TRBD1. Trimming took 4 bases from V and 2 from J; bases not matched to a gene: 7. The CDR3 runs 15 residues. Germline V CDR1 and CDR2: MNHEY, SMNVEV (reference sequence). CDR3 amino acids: CASSSKHRGQETQYF. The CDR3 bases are TGTGCCAGCAGTTCCAAGCACAGGGGTCAAGAGACCCAGTACTTC.

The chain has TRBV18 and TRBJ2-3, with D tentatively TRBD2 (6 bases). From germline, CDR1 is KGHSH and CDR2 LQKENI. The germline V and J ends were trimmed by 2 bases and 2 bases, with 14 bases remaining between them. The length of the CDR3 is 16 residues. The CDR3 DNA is TGTGCCAGCTCACCAAGGCGGGAAGCCTCCACAGATACGCAGTATTTT. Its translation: CASSPRREASTDTQYF.

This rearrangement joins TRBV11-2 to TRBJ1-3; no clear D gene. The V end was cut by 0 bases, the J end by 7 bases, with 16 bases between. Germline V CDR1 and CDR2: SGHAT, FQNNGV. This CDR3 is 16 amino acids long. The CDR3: CASSLDSPPAVNTIYF. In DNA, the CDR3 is TGTGCCAGCAGCTTAGATAGCCCGCCGGCAGTGAACACCATATATTTT.

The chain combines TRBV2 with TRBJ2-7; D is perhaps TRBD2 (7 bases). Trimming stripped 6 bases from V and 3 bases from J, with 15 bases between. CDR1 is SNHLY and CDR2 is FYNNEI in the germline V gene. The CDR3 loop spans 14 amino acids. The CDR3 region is CASREGGLDYEQYF. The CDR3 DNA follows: TGTGCCAGCAGGGAGGGGGGGCTGGACTACGAGCAGTACTTC.

CDR3 amino acids: CASSRAGTPSYEQYF. DNA of the CDR3: TGCGCCAGCAGCCGGGCCGGGACGCCGTCCTACGAGCAGTACTTC. V and J are TRBV4-1 and TRBJ2-7; D is perhaps TRBD1 or TRBD2 (5 bases each). This CDR3 contains 15 residues. Trimming stripped 4 bases from V and 1 base from J, with 14 bases between. Germline V gene sequence: CDR1 MGHRA, CDR2 YSYEKL.

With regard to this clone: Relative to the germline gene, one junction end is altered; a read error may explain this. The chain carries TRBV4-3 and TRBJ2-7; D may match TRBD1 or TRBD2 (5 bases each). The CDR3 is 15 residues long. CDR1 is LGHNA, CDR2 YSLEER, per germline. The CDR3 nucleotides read TGCGCCAGCAGCAAAGATCGGGGCGGACCTTACGAGCAGTACTTC. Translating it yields CASSKDRGGPYEQYF.

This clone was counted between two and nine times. The CDR3, as DNA: TGTGCCTGGAGTGTCGGAGGGAACACCATATATTTT. Its protein product is CAWSVGGNTIYF. The chain has TRBV30 and TRBJ1-3; D not resolved. Germline CDR1 reads GTSNPN; CDR2 reads SVGIG (reference sequence). V was shortened by 0 bases and J by 7 bases, with 7 bases between the two germline ends. CDR3 size: 12 residues.

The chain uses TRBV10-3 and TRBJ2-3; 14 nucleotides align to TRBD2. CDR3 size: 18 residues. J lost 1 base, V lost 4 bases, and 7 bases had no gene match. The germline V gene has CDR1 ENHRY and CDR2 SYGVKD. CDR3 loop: CAISAGLAGGTRTDTQYF. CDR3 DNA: TGTGCCATCAGTGCCGGACTAGCGGGAGGAACACGCACAGATACGCAGTATTTT.

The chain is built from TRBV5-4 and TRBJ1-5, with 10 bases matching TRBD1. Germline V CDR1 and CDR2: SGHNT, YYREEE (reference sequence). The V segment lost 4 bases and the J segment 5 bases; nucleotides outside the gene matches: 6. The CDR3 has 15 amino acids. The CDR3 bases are TGTGCCAGCAGCGACCGGGACAGGGGCGATCAGCCCCAGCATTTT. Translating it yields CASSDRDRGDQPQHF.

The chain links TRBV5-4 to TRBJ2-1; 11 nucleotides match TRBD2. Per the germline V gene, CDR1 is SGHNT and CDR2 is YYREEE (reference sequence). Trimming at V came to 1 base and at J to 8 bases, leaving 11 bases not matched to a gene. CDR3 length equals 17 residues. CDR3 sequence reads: CASSLKLRTSGSDEQFF. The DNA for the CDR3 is TGTGCCAGCAGCTTGAAGCTCCGGACTAGCGGGTCTGATGAGCAGTTCTTC.

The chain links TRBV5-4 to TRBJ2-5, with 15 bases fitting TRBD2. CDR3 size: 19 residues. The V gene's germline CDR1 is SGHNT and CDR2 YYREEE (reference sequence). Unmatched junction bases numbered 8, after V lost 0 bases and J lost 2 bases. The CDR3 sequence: CASSLGPGLAGGVQETQYF. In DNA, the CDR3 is TGTGCCAGCAGCTTGGGGCCGGGACTAGCGGGAGGAGTACAAGAGACCCAGTACTTC.

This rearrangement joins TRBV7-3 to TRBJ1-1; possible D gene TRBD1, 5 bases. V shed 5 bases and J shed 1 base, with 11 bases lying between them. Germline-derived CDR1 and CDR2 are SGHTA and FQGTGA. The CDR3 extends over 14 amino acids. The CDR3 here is CASSPSGANTEAFF. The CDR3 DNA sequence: TGTGCCAGCAGCCCTAGCGGGGCGAACACTGAAGCTTTCTTT.

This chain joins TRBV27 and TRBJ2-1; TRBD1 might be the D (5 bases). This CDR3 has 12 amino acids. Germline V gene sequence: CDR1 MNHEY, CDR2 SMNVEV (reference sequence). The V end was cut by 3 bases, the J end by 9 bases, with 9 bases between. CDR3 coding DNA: TGTGCCAGCAGTTTTAGGGGTCGTGAGCAGTTCTTC. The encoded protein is CASSFRGREQFF.